Shown below are 15 T cell receptor beta chains from a single sample sequenced in a study of blood T cell repertoires in COVID-19. Clones were sequenced by immunoSEQ multiplex PCR, and TCRdb holds only the in-frame ones, with some missing. The table has 90,000 to 110,000 clones, 80% to 85% seen once; the top ten hold 15% to 19%. Sequencing was carried out using peripheral blood. The receptor set was obtained from a woman older than 75 with acute or convalescent COVID-19.

The chain recombines TRBV6-5 with TRBJ2-3, with TRBD2 matching 13 bases. Germline CDR1 and CDR2: MNHEY and SVGAGI. The trim removed 0 bases at V and 4 bases at J, leaving 1 base unmatched. CDR3 length: 16 residues. CDR3 in amino acids: CASSYSTSGRADTQYF. The CDR3 DNA follows: TGTGCCAGCAGTTACTCCACTAGCGGGAGGGCAGATACGCAGTATTTT.

The V call is TRBV7-2, the J call TRBJ2-5; the D gene is possibly TRBD1 (6 bases). Looked up from germline, CDR1 is SGHTA and CDR2 is FQGNSA. The CDR3 has 14 amino acids. Trimming stripped 5 bases from V and 0 bases from J, with 10 bases between. CDR3 coding DNA: TGTGCCAGCAGCCCGGACAGATACCAAGAGACCCAGTACTTC. It specifies CASSPDRYQETQYF.

This chain connects TRBV5-6 to TRBJ1-2; perhaps TRBD1 as D (6 bases). V was clipped by 2 bases and J by 8 bases, with 19 bases between them. This CDR3 has 15 amino acids. From germline, CDR1 is SGHDT and CDR2 YYEEEE. The CDR3 protein is CASSFLGTGSGGYTF. The CDR3 DNA reads TGTGCCAGCAGCTTTTTAGGTACAGGGAGTGGAGGCTACACCTTC.

This clone was seen a single time. The V and J genes are TRBV5-3 and TRBJ1-2; D possibly corresponds to TRBD1 (6 bases). TRBV5-3 is designated an ORF whose function remains uncertain. CDR3 size: 15 residues. V lost 1 base to trimming and J lost 4 bases, with 14 bases between them. This CDR3 reads CARSLRQDSTYGYTF. CDR3 DNA sequence: TGTGCCAGAAGCTTGAGACAGGATTCGACCTATGGCTACACCTTC.

V usage is TRBV24-1 and J usage is TRBJ2-7; perhaps TRBD2 as D (6 bases). Germline V gene lookup returns CDR1 KGHDR and CDR2 SFDVKD. Trimming took 7 bases from V and 1 from J, leaving 13 bases between them. There are 14 residues in the CDR3. The CDR3: CATRGTHLSYEQYV. The DNA of the CDR3 is TGTGCCACCAGAGGGACTCACCTTTCCTACGAGCAGTACGTC.

The chain links TRBV28 to TRBJ1-4; D is undetermined. This CDR3 contains 14 residues. CDR1 is MDHEN, CDR2 SYDVKM, per germline. Deletions cut 5 bases from V and 6 bases from J, with 13 bases between. CDR3 nucleotide sequence: TGTGCCAGCAGTGCCCCTCACTTGGATGAAAAACTGTTTTTT. The encoded protein is CASSAPHLDEKLFF.

The chain has TRBV19 and TRBJ1-2, with D unresolved. The CDR3 spans 14 residues. CDR1 and CDR2 (germline): LNHDA, SQIVND (reference sequence). V lost 2 bases, J lost 3 bases, and 10 bases lay in between. The CDR3 is CASSIFRGDYGYTF. The CDR3 region has the DNA TGTGCCAGTAGTATATTTCGGGGAGACTATGGCTACACCTTC.

The rearrangement links TRBV6-1 to TRBJ1-4; D possibly corresponds to TRBD1 (6 bases). V was shortened by 1 base and J by 7 bases, with 13 bases between the two germline ends. In germline, CDR1 is MNHNS, CDR2 SASEGT. The CDR3 consists of 15 residues. The CDR3 is CASSEGGGEREKLFF. CDR3 nucleotides: TGTGCCAGCAGTGAAGGTGGGGGCGAACGTGAAAAACTGTTTTTT.

The chain recombines TRBV24-1 with TRBJ2-5; TRBD2 matches 16 bases. Germline V gives CDR1 KGHDR, CDR2 SFDVKD. The CDR3 has 18 residues. Trimming cost V 0 bases and J 4 bases; bases outside gene matches: 4. For the CDR3, the DNA is TGTGCCACCAGTGATTTGGGGACTAGCGGGAGGGCGGGAGAGACCCAGTACTTC. Its translation is CATSDLGTSGRAGETQYF.

The DNA for the CDR3 is TGTGCCAGCAGCCTCGCCACAGGGGACACCGGGGAGCTGTTTTTT. This codes for CASSLATGDTGELFF. This sequence joins TRBV6-5 and TRBJ2-2, with 7 positions matching TRBD1. The J segment lost 3 bases and the V segment lost 6 bases, leaving 7 bases of the junction unmatched. Germline V gene sequence: CDR1 MNHEY, CDR2 SVGAGI. There are 15 residues in the CDR3.

With regard to this clone: Other DNA variants within this sample encode the same CDR3. The gene calls are TRBV5-1 and TRBJ1-1; tentatively, D is TRBD1 (5 bases). The CDR3 has 14 residues. V was pared by 4 bases and J by 0 bases, with 10 bases between. The germline gives CDR1 SGHRS, CDR2 YFSETQ. The CDR3 DNA reads TGCGCCAGCAGCCCGGGACTCTTGAACACTGAAGCTTTCTTT. Translation: CASSPGLLNTEAFF.

This chain connects TRBV24-1 to TRBJ2-3; 8 bases line up with TRBD1. This CDR3 is built from 16 residues. Germline V gene lookup returns CDR1 KGHDR and CDR2 SFDVKD. The V and J ends lost 4 bases and 1 base, in that order; junction bases with no gene match: 6. For the CDR3, the DNA is TGTGCCACCAGTGAATCCGGGACAGGTCGCACAGATACGCAGTATTTT. Its translation is CATSESGTGRTDTQYF.

The chain joins TRBV5-1 to TRBJ1-1, with D uncertain. The CDR3 has 13 amino acids. Trimming shortened V by 3 bases and J by 0 bases, and 6 bases separated the two germline ends. Germline V gene lookup returns CDR1 SGHRS and CDR2 YFSETQ. For the CDR3, the DNA is TGCGCCAGCAGCTCGTATTTGAACACTGAAGCTTTCTTT. Its protein product is CASSSYLNTEAFF.

This sequence joins TRBV2 and TRBJ2-2; 8 bases are a match to TRBD1. Germline CDR1 reads SNHLY; CDR2 reads FYNNEI. The junction had 6 bases not matched to a gene; V was cut back by 5 bases and J by 1 base. The CDR3 has 16 amino acids. CDR3 sequence: CASSTGQGGNTGELFF. The CDR3 DNA is TGTGCCAGCAGTACCGGACAGGGAGGGAACACCGGGGAGCTGTTTTTT. Full variable domain (remainder filled in from reference TRBV2 and TRBJ2-2): EPEVTQTPSHQVTQMGQEVILRCVPISNHLYFYWYRQILGQKVEFLVSFYNNEISEKSEIFDDQFSVERPDGSNFTLKIRSTKLEDSAMYFCASSTGQGGNTGELFFGEGSRLTVL.

This clone has only one observation. The rearrangement joins TRBV4-1 to TRBJ2-2, with a tentative D call TRBD1 (5 bases). V was cut by 0 bases and J by 6 bases, with 8 bases left in between. CDR1 and CDR2 (germline): MGHRA, YSYEKL. The CDR3 length is 14 residues. This CDR3 is CASSQDRVSGELFF. The DNA of the CDR3 is TGCGCCAGCAGCCAAGACAGGGTCTCCGGGGAGCTGTTTTTT.